Below are 18 T cell receptor beta chains sequenced from a single sample in a study of blood T cell repertoires in COVID-19. Some clones are missing from TCRdb's copy, which holds only in-frame ones; the method was immunoSEQ multiplex PCR. The sample includes about 76,000 clones, 88% of them seen just once. The material sequenced was peripheral blood. The receptors stem from a man in his fifties with active COVID-19.

In regard to this clone: Distinct nucleotide sequences in the sample also encode this CDR3. The gene calls are TRBV7-3 and TRBJ2-3; D is unresolved. The CDR3 has 15 residues. Germline lookup yields CDR1 SGHTA and CDR2 FQGTGA. Trimming left V 2 bases short and J 2 bases short, with 11 bases between. The CDR3 bases are TGTGCCAGCAGCTTAGGGCTTTCCTACACAGATACGCAGTATTTT. This codes for CASSLGLSYTDTQYF. The variable domain in full, completed from reference TRBV7-3 and TRBJ2-3, reads GAGVSQTPSNKVTEKGKYVELRCDPISGHTALYWYRQSLGQGPEFLIYFQGTGAADDSGLPNDRFFAVRPEGSVSTLKIQRTERGDSAVYLCASSLGLSYTDTQYFGPGTRLTVL.

This chain uses TRBV18 with TRBJ2-5; the D is unclear. Germline-derived CDR1 and CDR2 are KGHSH and LQKENI. V gave up 3 bases and J gave up 0 bases, with 8 bases separating them. The CDR3 extends over 14 amino acids. The CDR3 loop reads CASSPLDYQETQYF. The CDR3 DNA reads TGTGCCAGCTCACCTCTAGACTACCAAGAGACCCAGTACTTC.

The gene calls are TRBV5-1 and TRBJ2-5; 9 nucleotides match TRBD2. The germline V gene has CDR1 SGHRS and CDR2 YFSETQ. The CDR3 has 15 residues. J gave up 1 base and V 0 bases, and 1 base lay outside the gene matches. The CDR3 here is CASSLGGGGQETQYF. The DNA for the CDR3 is TGCGCCAGCAGCTTGGGCGGGGGGGGCCAAGAGACCCAGTACTTC. The whole variable domain, filled in from reference TRBV5-1 and TRBJ2-5, reads KAGVTQTPRYLIKTRGQQVTLSCSPISGHRSVSWYQQTPGQGLQFLFEYFSETQRNKGNFPGRFSGRQFSNSRSEMNVSTLELGDSALYLCASSLGGGGQETQYFGPGTRLLVL.

V gene TRBV7-2 combines with J gene TRBJ2-7; D is unclear. The CDR3 loop spans 14 amino acids. Germline V gives CDR1 SGHTA, CDR2 FQGNSA. Trimming cost V 0 bases and J 3 bases, with 9 bases left between them. The CDR3 nucleotides read TGTGCCAGCAGCTTAGCGATTCAGGTCTACGAGCAGTACTTC. It specifies CASSLAIQVYEQYF.

The V and J genes are TRBV5-5 and TRBJ2-5; 7 nucleotides agree with TRBD1. This CDR3 comprises 16 residues. The ends lost 2 bases at V and 1 base at J; junction bases unmatched: 8. The germline CDR1 and CDR2 sequences are SGHKS and YYEKEE (reference sequence). The CDR3 loop reads CASSFEQGQPQETQYF. Here the CDR3 DNA reads TGTGCCAGCAGCTTCGAACAGGGGCAGCCCCAAGAGACCCAGTACTTC.

V usage is TRBV25-1 and J usage is TRBJ1-3; D remains ambiguous. From germline, CDR1 is MGHDK and CDR2 SYGVNS. V was trimmed by 4 bases and J by 0 bases, leaving 7 bases between them. CDR3 size: 14 residues. CDR3 DNA: TGTGCCAGCAGTGCTCAGGCCTCTGGAAACACCATATATTTT. Its translation is CASSAQASGNTIYF. Using reference TRBV25-1 and TRBJ1-3 for the parts outside the CDR3, the full variable domain is EADIYQTPRYLVIGTGKKITLECSQTMGHDKMYWYQQDPGMELHLIHYSYGVNSTEKGDLSSESTVSRIRTEHFPLTLESARPSHTSQYLCASSAQASGNTIYFGEGSWLTVV.

This clone was found a few times. This chain links TRBV7-2 with TRBJ2-1, with 7 bases lining up with TRBD1. The CDR3 is 15 residues long. Germline V gene lookup returns CDR1 SGHTA and CDR2 FQGNSA. Trimming cost V 2 bases and J 8 bases; bases outside gene matches: 9. CDR3 residues: CASSLRTGSMHEQFF. The CDR3 nucleotides read TGTGCCAGCAGCTTACGGACAGGATCGATGCATGAGCAGTTCTTC.

Regarding this clone: Relative to the germline gene, one junction end is altered; a read error may explain this. CDR3 bases: TGTGCTAGCAGCTTAGTCCTTTTTGATACGCAGTATTTT. Translation: CASSLVLFDTQYF. This chain joins TRBV7-7 and TRBJ2-3, with D unclear. Germline V gene data show CDR1 as SSHAT and CDR2 as FNYEAQ (reference sequence). CDR3 length: 13 residues.

The genes are TRBV27 and TRBJ2-1; the match to TRBD1 covers 10 bases. The CDR3 runs 15 residues. The V and J ends lost 0 bases and 8 bases, in that order; junction bases with no gene match: 4. The V gene's germline CDR1 is MNHEY and CDR2 SMNVEV (reference sequence). CDR3 bases: TGTGCCAGCAGTTTATCGACAGGGGGCTCGTATGAGCAGTTCTTC. This codes for CASSLSTGGSYEQFF.

The J gene is TRBJ2-3, the V gene TRBV6-4; D perhaps matches TRBD1 (7 bases). CDR3 length: 13 residues. Germline V gives CDR1 MRHNA, CDR2 SNTAGT. V was trimmed by 2 bases and J by 5 bases, leaving 8 bases between them. The CDR3 bases are TGTGCCAGCAGTGACCAGGGGGGAGATACGCAGTATTTT. This encodes CASSDQGGDTQYF.

In this sample, this clone turned up once. The V call is TRBV7-3, the J call TRBJ2-2; TRBD1 aligns across 10 bases. The germline V gene has CDR1 SGHTA and CDR2 FQGTGA. This CDR3 is 16 amino acids long. The trim removed 4 bases at V and 5 bases at J, leaving 7 bases unmatched. DNA for the CDR3: TGTGCCAGCAGCTCGAGACAGGGGGCAGGGACCGGGGAGCTGTTTTTT. It specifies CASSSRQGAGTGELFF.

In its sample, this clone was seen once. J is TRBJ1-4 and V is TRBV6-5; maybe TRBD1 (5 bases). The CDR3 totals 14 residues. Germline loops: CDR1 MNHEY, CDR2 SVGAGI. Trimming took 6 bases from V and 0 from J, leaving 8 bases between them. The chain's CDR3 is CASSGQTTNEKLFF. The DNA of the CDR3 is TGTGCCAGCAGCGGACAAACAACTAATGAAAAACTGTTTTTT.

This chain uses TRBV9 with TRBJ1-3; 7 nucleotides match TRBD1. V trimming: 4 bases; J trimming: 0 bases; junction bases outside the gene matches: 4. Germline V gives CDR1 SGDLS, CDR2 YYNGEE. CDR3 length: 15 residues. CDR3 region: CASSHRDSSGNTIYF. In nucleotides, the CDR3 is TGTGCCAGCAGCCACCGGGACAGCTCTGGAAACACCATATATTTT.

In its sample, this clone was seen a few times. The gene calls are TRBV5-6 and TRBJ1-4; D may be TRBD1 (6 bases). This CDR3 is 16 amino acids long. Germline lookup yields CDR1 SGHDT and CDR2 YYEEEE. Trimming stripped 2 bases from V and 4 bases from J, with 15 bases between. CDR3 loop: CASSFKTTGSNEKLFF. The DNA of the CDR3 is TGTGCCAGCAGCTTCAAGACGACAGGCAGTAATGAAAAACTGTTTTTT.

This clone is a singleton in its sample. This chain's CDR3 is CASSTQDRGIYNSPLHF. CDR3 coding DNA: TGTGCCAGTAGTACTCAGGACAGGGGGATCTATAATTCACCCCTCCACTTT. V gene TRBV19 combines with J gene TRBJ1-6; 10 bases are a match to TRBD1. CDR3 length: 17 residues. Trimming cost V 4 bases and J 3 bases; bases outside gene matches: 6. CDR1 and CDR2 (germline): LNHDA, SQIVND (reference sequence).

J is TRBJ1-2 and V is TRBV9, with 11 bases aligning to TRBD1. This CDR3 contains 14 residues. J was trimmed by 7 bases and V by 4 bases; bases with no gene match: 6. Germline values: CDR1 SGDLS, CDR2 YYNGEE. CDR3 sequence (DNA): TGTGCCAGCAGCCCCGGACAGGGGGCCAGTGGCTACACCTTC. Residues: CASSPGQGASGYTF.

The V and J genes are TRBV16 and TRBJ2-7; 15 positions match TRBD2. CDR3 length equals 16 residues. In germline, CDR1 is KGHSY, CDR2 FQNENV. The V and J ends lost 3 bases and 6 bases, in that order; junction bases with no gene match: 6. DNA of the CDR3: TGTGCCAGCAGCCATCGCGGACTAGCGGGGGGGTTCGAGCAGTACTTC. This codes for CASSHRGLAGGFEQYF.

CDR3 sequence (DNA): TGTGCCAGCAGTCTGACAGGTTTCTATGGCTACACCTTC. Translating it yields CASSLTGFYGYTF. The chain couples TRBV7-8 to TRBJ1-2; possible D gene TRBD1, 6 bases. Germline V gives CDR1 SGHVS, CDR2 FQNEAQ. Trimming cost V 6 bases and J 4 bases, with 12 bases left between them. The CDR3 spans 13 residues.